This T cell receptor beta chain was profiled in a study of CD8 T cells in Susac syndrome. This clonotype was counted a single time. V lost 3 bases to trimming and J lost 5 bases; unmatched junction nucleotides: 8. The CDR3 consists of 14 residues. Germline-derived CDR1 and CDR2 are SGHNT and YYREEE (reference sequence). Random hexamers primed reverse transcription of about 0.5 to 1 ug RNA. TCRdb re-called the immunoSEQ multiplex PCR reads with MiXCR, one entry per CDR3 protein. The sample holds 170,000 or so distinct CDR3 sequences, under 95% seen once. The sequencing sample was made of CD4+ T cells from PBMCs. This clonotype was sampled from a human donor with multiple sclerosis. The V and J genes are TRBV5-4 and TRBJ2-7; 7 bases line up with TRBD2. DNA for the CDR3: TGTGCCAGCAGCTCAGCGGGGCAAGGTGACGAGCAGTACTTC. The encoded protein is CASSSAGQGDEQYF.